Only a few counts were recorded for the clone carrying this T cell receptor beta chain. The CDR3 consists of 14 residues. The V gene lost 7 bases and the J gene lost 9 bases, with 16 bases spanning the gap. Template-switching 5'RACE yielded the TCR cDNA; a universal primer site and UMIs were added in the process. In TCRdb, the 5' RACE reads were re-called with MiXCR into one record per CDR3 protein. The sample lists about 340,000 distinct CDR3 sequences; about an eighth were seen once. The data stem from a study of T cells after yellow fever vaccination. The V call is TRBV12-3 or TRBV12-4, the J call TRBJ1-6, with a tentative D call TRBD1 (6 bases). The receptor comes from a man aged 18 to 35 who received the YFV17D yellow fever vaccine. The material was CD4+ T cells sorted from PBMCs, obtained 15 days after the yellow fever booster vaccination. This CDR3 reads CASTWGASFSPLHF. CDR3 bases: TGTGCCAGCACCTGGGGGGCCTCCTTTTCACCCCTCCACTTT.